Following are 28 T cell receptor beta chains from one sample sequenced in a study of circulating CD8 cells and anti-PD-1 response in melanoma. The QIAseq Immune Repertoire TCR panel built the libraries from about 14 ng of total RNA. TCRdb itself ran the reads through MiXCR, one entry per CDR3 protein. There are more than 950 distinct CDR3 sequences in the sample; around 4.3% occur only once, and around 5% lies in the top ten. Live CD3+CD8+TCRalphabeta+ cells were sorted into four subsets by PD-1 and/or TIGIT. Specimen: CD8+ T cells from PBMCs, collected at baseline or after one month of anti-PD-1 therapy (not recorded which). Every receptor here comes from a human donor with melanoma.

This clonotype is termed large (0.1 to 1%). The chain's CDR3 is CASSLGTSGANEQYF. The CDR3 DNA is TGTGCCAGCAGCTTAGGCACTAGCGGGGCAAACGAGCAGTACTTC. The chain joins TRBV7-3 to TRBJ2-7; the match to TRBD2 covers 10 bases. The CDR3 consists of 15 residues. Germline V gene sequence: CDR1 SGHTA, CDR2 FQGTGA. The J segment lost 5 bases and the V segment lost 2 bases, leaving 6 bases of the junction unmatched.

This clonotype is classed as large. V usage is TRBV4-1 and J usage is TRBJ1-1; D remains unclear. Trimming removed 1 base from V and 4 bases from J, with 7 bases in between. CDR1 is MGHRA and CDR2 is YSYEKL in the germline V gene. The CDR3 extends over 13 amino acids. The CDR3 spells CASSQGELTEAFF. CDR3 coding DNA: TGCGCCAGCAGCCAAGGTGAGCTCACTGAAGCTTTCTTT.

In this sample, this clonotype is medium-sized. The chain couples TRBV4-1 to TRBJ1-1; no reliable D call. Trimming pared 0 bases from V and 0 bases from J, leaving 5 bases between. This CDR3 is built from 14 residues. Per germline, CDR1 MGHRA and CDR2 YSYEKL. The CDR3 reads CASSQEELNTEAFF. CDR3 DNA sequence: TGCGCCAGCAGCCAAGAAGAGTTGAACACTGAAGCTTTCTTT.

This clonotype is labeled as large. The chain carries TRBV7-3 and TRBJ2-7, with 12 bases lining up with TRBD2. The junction had 4 bases not matched to a gene; V was cut back by 2 bases and J by 5 bases. Germline assignment: CDR1 SGHTA and CDR2 FQGTGA. The CDR3 has 15 amino acids. The CDR3 region is CASSLLAGGPNEQYF. The CDR3 DNA follows: TGTGCCAGCAGCTTACTAGCGGGGGGGCCGAACGAGCAGTACTTC. Filled out from reference TRBV7-3 and TRBJ2-7, the complete variable domain reads GAGVSQTPSNKVTEKGKYVELRCDPISGHTALYWYRQSLGQGPEFLIYFQGTGAADDSGLPNDRFFAVRPEGSVSTLKIQRTERGDSAVYLCASSLLAGGPNEQYFGPGTRLTVT.

This clonotype rates as medium-sized. The chain employs TRBV30 and TRBJ1-4; no reliable D call. CDR3 length equals 12 residues. The germline V and J ends were trimmed by 2 bases and 4 bases, with 5 bases remaining between them. The germline V gene has CDR1 GTSNPN and CDR2 SVGIG (reference sequence). The CDR3 nucleotides are TGTGCCTGGAGTCCCCTTAATGAAAAACTGTTTTTT. Protein product: CAWSPLNEKLFF.

This clonotype is medium-sized (0.01 to 0.1%) within its sample. This chain uses TRBV25-1 with TRBJ1-4, with D unresolved. CDR3 size: 15 residues. With 1 base removed from V and 8 bases from J, the gap between germline ends came to 14 bases. Germline CDR1 MGHDK, CDR2 SYGVNS. The CDR3 nucleotides are TGTGCCAGCAGTGAATTTGGGGATGGGTACGAAAAACTGTTTTTT. It yields the protein CASSEFGDGYEKLFF.

The chain combines TRBV20-1 with TRBJ2-3; weak D call: TRBD2 (6 bases). Trimming pared 5 bases from V and 2 bases from J, leaving 17 bases between. This CDR3 region has 15 residues. Germline V gene lookup returns CDR1 DFQATT and CDR2 SNEGSKA (reference sequence). The DNA for the CDR3 is TGCAGTGCTCACCCCTGGGGGGAGAACACAGATACGCAGTATTTT. Amino acids: CSAHPWGENTDTQYF.

This clonotype was observed a few times. The rearrangement joins TRBV20-1 to TRBJ2-2; weak D call: TRBD1 (5 bases). This CDR3 region has 13 residues. In germline, CDR1 is DFQATT, CDR2 SNEGSKA (reference sequence). The CDR3 reads CSTDTTNTGELFF. The CDR3 nucleotides are TGCAGCACGGACACCACGAACACCGGGGAGCTGTTTTTT.

V is TRBV27 and J is TRBJ2-3; the match to TRBD2 covers 7 bases. The CDR3 totals 15 residues. In germline, CDR1 is MNHEY, CDR2 SMNVEV (reference sequence). Trimming took 1 base from V and 4 from J; bases not matched to a gene: 5. The CDR3 DNA reads as TGTGCCAGCAGTTTATTGGCGACTAGCCCAGATACGCAGTATTTT. Its protein is CASSLLATSPDTQYF.

This clonotype was counted between two and nine times. The chain is built from TRBV4-2 and TRBJ2-7, with D maybe TRBD1 (6 bases). From germline, CDR1 is LGHNA and CDR2 YNFKEQ. Trimming took 2 bases from V and 2 from J, leaving 10 bases between them. This CDR3 has 14 residues. CDR3 amino acids: CASSQLRGTYEQYF. In nucleotides, the CDR3 is TGTGCCAGCAGCCAACTCAGGGGTACCTACGAGCAGTACTTC.

By proportion, this clonotype is large. CDR3 nucleotides: TGTGCCAGCACCCCAACCCCTCGAAGGGAGGATGGCTACACCTTC. Translating gives CASTPTPRREDGYTF. The chain employs TRBV27 and TRBJ1-2; D is undetermined. V lost 7 bases, J lost 6 bases, and 21 bases lay in between. The CDR3 runs to 15 residues. Germline lookup yields CDR1 MNHEY and CDR2 SMNVEV (reference sequence).

Judged by abundance, this clonotype is large. The genes are TRBV24-1 and TRBJ2-1, with 9 nucleotides matching TRBD1. J lost 6 bases, V lost 4 bases, and 3 bases had no gene match. The CDR3 has 14 residues. The germline V gene encodes CDR1 KGHDR and CDR2 SFDVKD. The CDR3 nucleotides read TGTGCCACCAGTGAAATGACAGGGGGCAATGAGCAGTTCTTC. Its protein product is CATSEMTGGNEQFF.

This clonotype is classed as medium-sized. The chain links TRBV28 to TRBJ2-2; a possible D gene is TRBD1 (6 bases). Germline assignment: CDR1 MDHEN and CDR2 SYDVKM. This CDR3 has 15 residues. V was pared by 3 bases and J by 0 bases, with 8 bases between. In DNA form, the CDR3 reads TGTGCCAGCAGTTTGACAGGCCCGAACACCGGGGAGCTGTTTTTT. Amino acids: CASSLTGPNTGELFF.

This clonotype is categorized as large (0.1 to 1%). This rearrangement joins TRBV29-1 to TRBJ2-7; D gene ambiguous. Trimming left V 5 bases short and J 0 bases short, with 14 bases between. This CDR3 spans 14 amino acids. CDR1 is SQVTM, CDR2 ANQGSEA, per germline. The CDR3 DNA follows: TGCAGCGTTTTGGACCCGCTCGCCTCCTACGAGCAGTACTTC. As protein: CSVLDPLASYEQYF.

This clonotype is deemed large. This CDR3 reads CASSFQGYFDYEQYF. DNA for the CDR3: TGTGCCAGCAGTTTCCAGGGATACTTCGACTACGAGCAGTACTTC. V is TRBV27 and J is TRBJ2-7; a possible D gene is TRBD1 (5 bases). The CDR3 is 15 amino acids. The germline gives CDR1 MNHEY, CDR2 SMNVEV (reference sequence). V lost 3 bases, J lost 3 bases, and 15 bases lay in between.

In this sample, this clonotype is medium-sized. This chain connects TRBV29-1 to TRBJ2-3, with D tentatively TRBD1 (6 bases). V was shortened by 4 bases and J by 5 bases, with 16 bases between the two germline ends. The V gene's germline CDR1 is SQVTM and CDR2 ANQGSEA. CDR3 length: 14 residues. The CDR3 DNA sequence: TGCAGCGTTGCTGGGGAAGGGGGAGAAGATACGCAGTATTTT. Its translation: CSVAGEGGEDTQYF.

The table lists this clonotype with a few counts. This chain uses TRBV28 with TRBJ2-7; D is tentatively TRBD1 or TRBD2 (5 bases each). V dropped 5 bases and J dropped 1 base, with 15 bases sitting between them. Germline CDR1 and CDR2: MDHEN and SYDVKM. The CDR3 is made up of 15 amino acids. Written as DNA, the CDR3 is TGTGCCAGCAGTGGGACGGAGCCCCTATCCTACGAGCAGTACTTC. As protein: CASSGTEPLSYEQYF.

By its share, this clonotype is large (0.1 to 1%). The chain uses TRBV5-5 and TRBJ2-7, with D unresolved. V shed 2 bases and J shed 5 bases, with 14 bases lying between them. The CDR3 runs to 14 residues. CDR1 and CDR2 (germline): SGHKS, YYEKEE (reference sequence). CDR3 nucleotide sequence: TGTGCCAGCAGCTTCCTAGGGAACGCGGACGAGCAGTACTTC. Translation: CASSFLGNADEQYF.

This clonotype is judged large. The V call is TRBV11-2, the J call TRBJ2-7, with 8 bases identical to TRBD1. The CDR3 has 14 amino acids. Germline loops: CDR1 SGHAT, CDR2 FQNNGV. V shed 5 bases, J shed 6 bases, and the junction held 9 bases outside the gene matches. The CDR3 sequence is CASSHARTGREQYF. The CDR3 nucleotides are TGTGCCAGCAGCCACGCCCGGACAGGGCGCGAGCAGTACTTC.

In its sample, this clonotype is large (0.1 to 1%). V and J are TRBV2 and TRBJ2-1; 10 nucleotides line up with TRBD2. The V and J ends lost 5 bases and 6 bases, in that order; junction bases with no gene match: 7. The CDR3 is 15 residues long. From germline, CDR1 is SNHLY and CDR2 FYNNEI. CDR3 DNA sequence: TGTGCCAGCAGTCAGCTAGCGGGGGCTTCCAATGAGCAGTTCTTC. This gives the protein CASSQLAGASNEQFF.

This chain links TRBV5-6 with TRBJ2-7; D perhaps matches TRBD1 (6 bases). CDR3 length: 14 amino acids. The germline CDR1 and CDR2 sequences are SGHDT and YYEEEE. V lost 0 bases and J 2 bases, leaving 9 bases between the germline ends. This CDR3 reads CASSLGGGTYEQYF. The CDR3 nucleotides read TGTGCCAGCAGCTTGGGAGGGGGAACCTACGAGCAGTACTTC.

This clonotype is medium-sized by share. The chain joins TRBV5-5 to TRBJ2-1; TRBD2 matches at 7 bases. The CDR3 length is 16 residues. The germline V gene encodes CDR1 SGHKS and CDR2 YYEKEE (reference sequence). After removal of 3 bases from V and 4 bases from J, the junction contained 10 bases not matched to a gene. The CDR3 loop reads CASSSRGREPYNEQFF. CDR3 nucleotides: TGTGCCAGCAGCTCTCGTGGGAGGGAACCTTACAATGAGCAGTTCTTC.

This clonotype showed up just a few times. The CDR3 reads CASSRGESSYNEQFF. The CDR3 DNA reads TGTGCCAGCAGTCGGGGTGAAAGCTCCTACAATGAGCAGTTCTTC. V gene TRBV28 combines with J gene TRBJ2-1, with D possibly being TRBD2 (5 bases). V gave up 5 bases and J gave up 0 bases, with 11 bases separating them. The CDR3 length is 15 residues. Germline lookup yields CDR1 MDHEN and CDR2 SYDVKM.

By share of the sample, this clonotype is large. The V call is TRBV29-1, the J call TRBJ2-5, with a tentative D call TRBD2 (5 bases). The V gene lost 5 bases and the J gene lost 0 bases, with 16 bases spanning the gap. In germline, CDR1 is SQVTM, CDR2 ANQGSEA. This CDR3 region has 15 residues. The CDR3 reads CSVYALRGYQETQYF. CDR3 in DNA: TGCAGCGTTTACGCCCTCCGGGGTTACCAAGAGACCCAGTACTTC. Using reference TRBV29-1 and TRBJ2-5 for the parts outside the CDR3, the full variable domain is SAVISQKPSRDICQRGTSLTIQCQVDSQVTMMFWYRQQPGQSLTLIATANQGSEATYESGFVIDKFPISRPNLTFSTLTVSNMSPEDSSIYLCSVYALRGYQETQYFGPGTRLLVL.

This clonotype qualifies as large (0.1 to 1%). This CDR3 is CASSLGASSSASGNTIYF. CDR3 bases: TGTGCCAGCAGCTTAGGTGCTTCGTCCAGTGCCTCTGGAAACACCATATATTTT. The chain couples TRBV7-2 to TRBJ1-3; D is undetermined. Germline V gives CDR1 SGHTA, CDR2 FQGNSA. The ends were cut back, 1 base at V and 0 bases at J, with 16 bases in the middle. This CDR3 spans 18 amino acids.

This clonotype is labeled large. Here the CDR3 DNA reads TGTGCCAGCAGCCCAACACAGGGGGCGTGGAGCGAGCAGTACTTC. It codes for CASSPTQGAWSEQYF. The chain uses TRBV11-1 and TRBJ2-7; 9 bases are shared with TRBD1. CDR1 SGHAT and CDR2 FQDESV come from the germline V gene (reference sequence). Unmatched junction bases numbered 11, after V lost 5 bases and J lost 6 bases. The CDR3 has 15 amino acids.

By sample fraction, this clonotype is large. The chain joins TRBV27 to TRBJ2-2, with D maybe TRBD1 (6 bases). CDR1 MNHEY and CDR2 SMNVEV come from the germline V gene (reference sequence). V was shortened by 0 bases and J by 3 bases, with 17 bases between the two germline ends. The CDR3 runs 18 residues. CDR3 nucleotides: TGTGCCAGCAGTTTATCCTCAGGGGTTCATACTTACACCGGGGAGCTGTTTTTT. Translation: CASSLSSGVHTYTGELFF.

This clonotype qualifies as medium-sized (0.01 to 0.1%). V is TRBV4-1 and J is TRBJ2-5; D perhaps matches TRBD2 (7 bases). The CDR3 sequence is 17 residues long. CDR1 and CDR2 (germline): MGHRA, YSYEKL. Trimming left V 1 base short and J 2 bases short, with 17 bases between. The CDR3 DNA reads TGCGCCAGCAGCCAAGTCACCAGGGGAGGGGAACAAGAGACCCAGTACTTC. Translated, it gives CASSQVTRGGEQETQYF.